The clone carrying this T cell receptor beta chain has more than one count but fewer than ten. These data are taken from a study of blood T cell repertoires in COVID-19. Study context: From the United States, Italy and Spain came samples of acute and convalescent COVID-19. The analysed material was cDNA or gDNA that came from T cells, B-cell-depleted T cells, or PBMCs.

Authors' data handling: The authors estimated nucleated cell counts from reference gene primer amplification. The table came from immunoSEQ multiplex PCR; TCRdb's copy has only in-frame clones and leaves some out. V, J and clone size are those of that table, while D and trimming were read from the DNA. This sample carries some 120,000 clones, roughly 79% of them seen once, and the ten largest clones take around 18%. The sequenced sample consisted of peripheral blood. This clonotype was sampled from a man older than 75 with acute or convalescent COVID-19.

In DNA form, the CDR3 reads TGTGCCAGCAGTGAATTAGTTGGCGCAGGGGGACCCTACGAGCAGTACTTC. Protein: CASSELVGAGGPYEQYF. J is TRBJ2-7 and V is TRBV25-1, with 7 bases that match TRBD1. From germline, CDR1 is MGHDK and CDR2 SYGVNS. CDR3 length: 17 amino acids. V shed 1 base and J 2 bases; nucleotides not matched to a gene: 11.